Sequencing of this T cell receptor (beta chain) was carried out in a study of T cell responses to AZD1222 COVID-19 vaccine. Study-level background: Both about-4-week and about-12-week second-dose recipients were combined.

Comments on this clone: Its antigen is currently unknown.

Profiling relied on immunoSEQ multiplex PCR, and the TCRdb table lists in-frame clones only, not all of them. Of about 70,000 clones listed, less than 85% are singletons. CDR1 is SGHRS, CDR2 YFSETQ, per germline. This CDR3 spans 14 amino acids. V was pared by 1 base and J by 3 bases, with 10 bases between. Study outcomes and limitations: Among AZD1222 vaccinees, only 5 to 7 were seropositive at baseline. Repertoire sampling was restricted to post-peak T cell response timepoints. Across the whole spike, CD4 TCRs peaked at regions 160-218 and 743-854.

V gene TRBV5-1 combines with J gene TRBJ2-5; maybe TRBD1 (6 bases). Specimen: peripheral blood, collected on day 0 of AZD1222 vaccination. This TCR derives from an adult in good health. This CDR3 reads CASSLFRGEETQYF. The CDR3 DNA follows: TGCGCCAGCAGCTTGTTCAGGGGAGAAGAGACCCAGTACTTC.